These 4 T cell receptor beta chains originate from one sample sequenced in a study of T-cell memory formation after mild COVID-19. TCRdb redid the calling of the 5' RACE reads with MiXCR, one entry per CDR3 protein. The sample contains 400,000 to 550,000 distinct CDR3 sequences, roughly 23% of which appear only once. Sequenced sample: PBMCs or a T cell subset sorted from them (not recorded which). The source of these receptors is an adult woman who had mild COVID-19 (a few samples of this study predate the infection). Cell type and time point are not known.

Many counts were recorded for this clonotype. This chain links TRBV20-1 with TRBJ2-3; D may be TRBD2 (6 bases). Germline V gene sequence: CDR1 DFQATT, CDR2 SNEGSKA (reference sequence). V gave up 6 bases and J gave up 2 bases, with 9 bases separating them. The CDR3 is made up of 12 amino acids. CDR3 loop: CSARDFTDTQYF. As DNA, the CDR3 is TGCAGTGCCCGGGACTTCACAGATACGCAGTATTTT.

The rearrangement uses TRBV12-3 or TRBV12-4 and TRBJ2-5; D remains unclear. The length of the CDR3 is 15 residues. Trimming stripped 7 bases from V and 4 bases from J, with 19 bases between. The CDR3 region has the DNA TGTGCCAGCACTCACGGCCCCCGGTTTAGAGAGACCCAGTACTTC. Its protein is CASTHGPRFRETQYF.

The chain combines TRBV7-3 with TRBJ2-2, with a weak D call TRBD1 (5 bases). The CDR3 is made up of 16 amino acids. V was cut by 0 bases and J by 3 bases, with 11 bases left in between. Germline V gene lookup returns CDR1 SGHTA and CDR2 FQGTGA. The CDR3 sequence: CASSLTGAMYTGELFF. The CDR3 region has the DNA TGTGCCAGCAGCTTAACAGGGGCGATGTACACCGGGGAGCTGTTTTTT.

The chain's CDR3 is CSVGVGENTEAFF. CDR3 bases: TGCAGCGTTGGGGTTGGGGAGAACACTGAAGCTTTCTTT. This rearrangement joins TRBV29-1 to TRBJ1-1; D uncertain. The length of the CDR3 is 13 residues. Germline V gene sequence: CDR1 SQVTM, CDR2 ANQGSEA. V was trimmed by 4 bases and J by 1 base, leaving 10 bases between them. Looking up the rest from reference TRBV29-1 and TRBJ1-1 gives the full variable domain: SAVISQKPSRDICQRGTSLTIQCQVDSQVTMMFWYRQQPGQSLTLIATANQGSEATYESGFVIDKFPISRPNLTFSTLTVSNMSPEDSSIYLCSVGVGENTEAFFGQGTRLTVV.